This T cell receptor beta chain was identified during a study of identical twins. Overall study findings and caveats: The degree of excess twin sharing was weaker in beta out-of-frame sequences. There were fewer insertions in abundant cord blood beta clonotypes, but memory repertoires showed no such pattern.

The cDNA had a unique molecular identifier and a template-switch universal primer site. TCRdb re-called the 5' RACE reads through MiXCR, storing one row per CDR3 protein. The repertoire includes roughly 710,000 distinct CDR3 sequences, 6.1% of them detected once, and roughly 2% sits in the top ten. This clonotype was seen only a few times. No antigen is known for it. CDR1 and CDR2 from the germline V gene are SGHDN and FVKESK. The CDR3 covers 18 residues. The V end lost 1 base, the J end lost 0 bases, and 15 bases lay between the germline ends. All donors comprised healthy Caucasians. The clonotype comes from a man between 18 and 35 years old in good health. The specimen was naive T cells sorted from blood. The gene calls are TRBV14 and TRBJ2-2, with D uncertain. CDR3: CASSQGPEDEANTGELFF. CDR3 sequence (DNA): TGTGCCAGCAGCCAAGGACCAGAGGACGAGGCGAACACCGGGGAGCTGTTTTTT.